The 7 T cell receptor beta chains reported below all come from one sample, sequenced in a study of T-cell memory formation after mild COVID-19. TCRdb processed the 5' RACE reads anew with MiXCR; each CDR3 protein has one entry. The sample has roughly 450,000 distinct CDR3 sequences; 18% are singletons. Sequencing used PBMCs or a T cell subset sorted from them (not recorded which). Receptor source: an adult woman who had mild COVID-19 (a few samples of this study predate the infection). Cell type and time point are not known.

The gene calls are TRBV28 and TRBJ1-1, with 8 nucleotides matching TRBD1. The CDR3 extends over 11 amino acids. From germline, CDR1 is MDHEN and CDR2 SYDVKM. V shed 2 bases and J 12 bases; nucleotides not matched to a gene: 2. The CDR3 sequence is CASSLGTGSFF. The CDR3 DNA is TGTGCCAGCAGTTTAGGGACAGGATCTTTCTTT.

In its sample, this clonotype was seen many times. V and J are TRBV29-1 and TRBJ2-1, with TRBD2 matching over 15 bases. The CDR3 totals 17 residues. V dropped 4 bases and J dropped 1; count of bases not matched to a gene: 5. The germline V gene encodes CDR1 SQVTM and CDR2 ANQGSEA. The CDR3 DNA follows: TGCAGCGTTGGGGGACTAGCGGGAGGAGGTTCCTACAATGAGCAGTTCTTC. This translates into CSVGGLAGGGSYNEQFF.

This clonotype was detected only a few times. The chain is built from TRBV3-1 and TRBJ1-1, with 7 bases fitting TRBD1. The V gene's germline CDR1 is LGHDT and CDR2 YNNKEL (reference sequence). The V and J ends lost 1 base and 10 bases, in that order; junction bases with no gene match: 0. The length of the CDR3 is 11 residues. The CDR3 DNA sequence: TGTGCCAGCAGCCAAGGACAGGGAGCTTTCTTT. This sequence encodes CASSQGQGAFF.

This clonotype was observed a handful of times. The V and J genes are TRBV6-1 and TRBJ2-7, with no clear D. Trimming pared 6 bases from V and 5 bases from J, leaving 23 bases between. CDR3 length: 16 residues. Germline V gene sequence: CDR1 MNHNS, CDR2 SASEGT. The chain's CDR3 is CASSVILGLLDHEQYF. CDR3 DNA sequence: TGTGCCAGCAGCGTAATTCTGGGCCTCCTCGACCACGAGCAGTACTTC.

This clonotype appeared many times. The chain joins TRBV28 to TRBJ2-1; D unresolved. CDR1 and CDR2 (germline): MDHEN, SYDVKM. The CDR3 length is 11 residues. Trimming cost V 8 bases and J 4 bases, with 6 bases left between them. CDR3 nucleotides: TGTGCCAGCGCTGGGTACAATGAGCAGTTCTTC. As protein: CASAGYNEQFF.

This clonotype was seen a few times. The rearrangement uses TRBV12-3 or TRBV12-4 and TRBJ1-2, with 7 bases fitting TRBD1. V was clipped by 6 bases and J by 4 bases; unmatched bases: 11. The length of the CDR3 is 15 residues. The CDR3 here is CASSNVQQGSYGYTF. Written as DNA, the CDR3 is TGTGCCAGCAGCAACGTACAACAGGGGAGCTATGGCTACACCTTC.

V usage is TRBV20-1 and J usage is TRBJ1-3; possible D gene TRBD1, 5 bases. The CDR3 sequence is 15 residues long. Trimming took 5 bases from V and 0 from J, leaving 14 bases between them. From germline, CDR1 is DFQATT and CDR2 SNEGSKA (reference sequence). The CDR3 bases are TGCAGTGCTCGCCCACAGGCATTCTCTGGAAACACCATATATTTT. Amino acids: CSARPQAFSGNTIYF.